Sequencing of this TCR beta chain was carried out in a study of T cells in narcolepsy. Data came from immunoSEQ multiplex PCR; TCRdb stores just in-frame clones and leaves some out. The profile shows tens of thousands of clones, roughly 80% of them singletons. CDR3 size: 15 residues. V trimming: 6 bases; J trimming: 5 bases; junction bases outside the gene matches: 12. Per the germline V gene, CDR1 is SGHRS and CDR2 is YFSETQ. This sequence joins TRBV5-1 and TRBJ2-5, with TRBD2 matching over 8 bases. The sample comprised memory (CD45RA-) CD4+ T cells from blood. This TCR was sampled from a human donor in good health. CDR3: CASTLRGGLRETQYF. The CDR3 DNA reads TGCGCCAGCACCCTCCGGGGGGGCCTAAGGGAGACCCAGTACTTC.